These 15 T cell receptor beta chains were all obtained from the same sample, sequenced in a study of cytotoxic CD8 clonotypes in ibrutinib-treated CLL. Repertoires were generated with immunoSEQ multiplex PCR, while TCRdb's copy carries only in-frame clones and drops some. This repertoire shows approximately 300,000 clones, just under 80% found once; its top ten account for 6.5% to 8.5%. This sample comprised PBMCs, obtained before ibrutinib treatment. The receptor source for this set is a human donor with chronic lymphocytic leukemia.

The chain employs TRBV4-2 and TRBJ2-4; maybe TRBD1 (6 bases). The germline V gene encodes CDR1 LGHNA and CDR2 YNFKEQ. This CDR3 comprises 14 residues. V was pared by 1 base and J by 9 bases, with 13 bases between. The CDR3 protein is CASSQVLGRGIQYF. DNA for the CDR3: TGTGCCAGCAGCCAAGTATTAGGCAGGGGCATTCAGTACTTC.

The V gene is TRBV11-2, the J gene TRBJ2-7; D call uncertain. With 2 bases removed from V and 5 bases from J, the gap between germline ends came to 13 bases. This CDR3 is 14 amino acids long. Germline V CDR1 and CDR2: SGHAT, FQNNGV. Here the CDR3 DNA reads TGTGCCAGCAGCTTATCGTTAGGGTCGGACGAGCAGTACTTC. This encodes CASSLSLGSDEQYF.

This chain joins TRBV15 and TRBJ2-3; TRBD2 matches at 11 bases. CDR1 LNHNV and CDR2 YYDKDF come from the germline V gene (reference sequence). V lost 5 bases and J lost 0; bases outside the gene matches: 4. CDR3 size: 16 residues. CDR3 nucleotides: TGTGCCACCAGCCCTGGGACTAGCGGAAGCACAGATACGCAGTATTTT. Protein sequence: CATSPGTSGSTDTQYF.

This sequence joins TRBV2 and TRBJ2-7, with D possibly being TRBD2 (5 bases). The CDR3 sequence is 13 residues long. Germline V gives CDR1 SNHLY, CDR2 FYNNEI. The V end was cut by 9 bases, the J end by 4 bases, with 16 bases between. CDR3 DNA: TGTGCCAGGTCGGCAAGCGGACCTTACGAGCAGTACTTC. Translation: CARSASGPYEQYF.

As DNA, the CDR3 is TGTGCCAGCAGTTTTTCCAGGACGAACACCGGGGAGCTGTTTTTT. This encodes CASSFSRTNTGELFF. The genes are TRBV27 and TRBJ2-2; D unresolved. Germline assignment: CDR1 MNHEY and CDR2 SMNVEV (reference sequence). V shed 3 bases and J shed 0 bases, with 8 bases lying between them. The CDR3 extends over 15 amino acids.

The genes are TRBV5-1 and TRBJ2-5; D may be TRBD1 (5 bases). V dropped 0 bases and J dropped 5 bases, with 14 bases sitting between them. This CDR3 comprises 15 residues. The germline CDR1 and CDR2 sequences are SGHRS and YFSETQ. The CDR3 nucleotides read TGCGCCAGCAGCTTGGGGTTCAGGGATGGTGAGACCCAGTACTTC. It encodes CASSLGFRDGETQYF.

The J gene is TRBJ1-2, the V gene TRBV19; TRBD1 matches at 11 bases. Looked up from germline, CDR1 is LNHDA and CDR2 is SQIVND (reference sequence). The length of the CDR3 is 13 residues. The V and J ends lost 5 bases and 5 bases, in that order; junction bases with no gene match: 1. The CDR3 reads CASSGTGGYGYTF. The CDR3 region has the DNA TGTGCCAGTAGTGGGACAGGGGGTTATGGCTACACCTTC.

The chain is built from TRBV4-2 and TRBJ1-2; D perhaps matches TRBD1 (6 bases). The CDR3 runs to 15 residues. The germline V gene encodes CDR1 LGHNA and CDR2 YNFKEQ. The ends were cut back, 0 bases at V and 3 bases at J, with 11 bases in the middle. CDR3: CASSQELGADYGYTF. CDR3 nucleotide sequence: TGTGCCAGCAGCCAAGAATTGGGGGCGGACTATGGCTACACCTTC.

The chain employs TRBV9 and TRBJ1-4; possibly TRBD1 for D (5 bases). The CDR3 covers 17 residues. Trimming left V 0 bases short and J 6 bases short, with 18 bases between. The germline V gene encodes CDR1 SGDLS and CDR2 YYNGEE. The CDR3 sequence: CASSVGGRGQGDEKLFF. The CDR3 DNA follows: TGTGCCAGCAGCGTAGGAGGCCGCGGGCAGGGTGATGAAAAACTGTTTTTT.

V is TRBV28 and J is TRBJ1-5, with 11 bases fitting TRBD1. Looked up from germline, CDR1 is MDHEN and CDR2 is SYDVKM. J gave up 7 bases and V 3 bases, and 20 bases lay outside the gene matches. The CDR3 contains 20 residues. CDR3 loop: CASSFTLGALGTGGDQPQHF. DNA of the CDR3: TGTGCCAGCAGTTTTACCTTAGGTGCTTTAGGGACAGGGGGGGACCAGCCCCAGCATTTT.

This chain joins TRBV5-1 and TRBJ2-5; 9 nucleotides match TRBD2. The V gene end was trimmed by 1 base and the J gene end by 1 base; junction bases not matched to a gene: 5. The CDR3 is 16 residues long. Germline V gives CDR1 SGHRS, CDR2 YFSETQ. CDR3 loop: CASSLRAGGPQETQYF. In nucleotides, the CDR3 is TGCGCCAGCAGCTTGAGAGCGGGAGGCCCCCAAGAGACCCAGTACTTC.

This chain links TRBV4-3 with TRBJ2-7; 9 bases are a match to TRBD1. Trimming took 1 base from V and 2 from J; bases not matched to a gene: 3. There are 15 residues in the CDR3. The germline V gene encodes CDR1 LGHNA and CDR2 YSLEER. CDR3 in amino acids: CASSQVDRGPYEQYF. The CDR3 bases are TGCGCCAGCAGCCAAGTGGACAGGGGCCCCTACGAGCAGTACTTC.

This chain uses TRBV6-5 with TRBJ1-5, with TRBD1 matching 7 bases. Germline V gene sequence: CDR1 MNHEY, CDR2 SVGAGI. This CDR3 has 14 residues. With V trimmed by 6 bases and J by 6 bases, 8 bases remained unmatched. The CDR3 reads CASRIQQGTQPQHF. The CDR3, as DNA: TGTGCCAGCAGGATCCAACAGGGGACTCAGCCCCAGCATTTT.

The chain carries TRBV5-1 and TRBJ1-1, with D possibly TRBD1 on 6 matching bases. This CDR3 spans 14 amino acids. Germline V gene sequence: CDR1 SGHRS, CDR2 YFSETQ. The V end was cut by 2 bases, the J end by 3 bases, with 11 bases between. The CDR3 sequence is CASSLTKGDTEAFF. For the CDR3, the DNA is TGCGCCAGCAGCTTAACGAAGGGGGACACTGAAGCTTTCTTT. Full variable domain (remainder filled in from reference TRBV5-1 and TRBJ1-1): KAGVTQTPRYLIKTRGQQVTLSCSPISGHRSVSWYQQTPGQGLQFLFEYFSETQRNKGNFPGRFSGRQFSNSRSEMNVSTLELGDSALYLCASSLTKGDTEAFFGQGTRLTVV.

The CDR3 DNA reads as TGTGCCAGCTCACCGCAGGGATGGGATGGCTACACCTTC. Protein sequence: CASSPQGWDGYTF. The genes are TRBV18 and TRBJ1-2, with TRBD1 as a possible D gene (5 bases). With 3 bases removed from V and 6 bases from J, the gap between germline ends came to 11 bases. The CDR3 has 13 amino acids. Germline V gene sequence: CDR1 KGHSH, CDR2 LQKENI.